These 2 T cell receptor beta chains were all obtained from the same sample, sequenced in a study of T-cell memory formation after mild COVID-19. TCRdb independently ran MiXCR on the 5' RACE reads; one entry per CDR3 protein. The data contain around 450,000 distinct CDR3 sequences, 20% of them seen just once; the ten biggest clones take up roughly 8%. Sequencing used PBMCs or a T cell subset sorted from them (not recorded which). The receptors derive from an adult woman who had mild COVID-19 (a few samples of this study predate the infection). Cell type and time point are not known.

This clonotype was seen a handful of times. The CDR3 DNA sequence: TGTGCCAGCAGTCAGGAGACTAGCGGGGTGGAGACCCAGTACTTC. Protein: CASSQETSGVETQYF. V gene TRBV2 combines with J gene TRBJ2-5; TRBD2 agrees at 11 bases. From germline, CDR1 is SNHLY and CDR2 FYNNEI. J gave up 5 bases and V 5 bases, and 7 bases lay outside the gene matches. CDR3 length equals 15 residues.

This clonotype appeared a few times. This chain links TRBV7-9 with TRBJ2-3; D perhaps matches TRBD2 (6 bases). Germline assignment: CDR1 SEHNR and CDR2 FQNEAQ (reference sequence). Trimming removed 2 bases from V and 2 bases from J, with 11 bases in between. This CDR3 contains 15 residues. CDR3 sequence (DNA): TGTGCCAGCAGCTTAACTAGCTCCATCACAGATACGCAGTATTTT. Translation: CASSLTSSITDTQYF.